Below, one TCR beta chain is given with its context. Antigen unknown. These data originate in a study of T cell clonotyping in hematopoietic cell transplantation. Study findings and constraints: Recipient TCR diversity dropped after transplant; expanded clonotypes rose from day 30 to 180. Graft donor and pretransplant recipient Inverse Simpson Index values predicted broader posttransplant TCR diversity. At the given depth, recipient repertoires were over 97% de novo clonotypes.

The CDR3 runs to 16 residues. In germline, CDR1 is SGHTA, CDR2 FQGNSA. With 0 bases removed from V and 6 bases from J, the gap between germline ends came to 18 bases. Data came from immunoSEQ multiplex PCR; TCRdb stores just in-frame clones and leaves some out. The data show about 45,000 clones, roughly four fifths seen once. Time point specified: recipient sample about 28 days before transplant, after cytoreduction. Recipients were bled about 28 days pretransplant and at posttransplant days 30, 100, 180. The chain is built from TRBV7-2 and TRBJ2-7; D unclear. Specimen: peripheral blood mononuclear cells, collected before stem cell transplant. The sequence was collected from a man aged 60-69 years with myelodysplastic syndrome. Some clones in this sample may be carry-over from other donors' samples. CDR3 sequence: CASSLASTNEDREQYF. The CDR3 DNA is TGTGCCAGCAGCTTAGCGTCGACGAACGAGGATCGCGAGCAGTACTTC.